These 19 T cell receptor beta chains came from one sample sequenced in a study of blood T cell repertoires in COVID-19. Assay used: immunoSEQ multiplex PCR; TCRdb lists only in-frame clones, some missing. The sample carries 70,000 to 90,000 clones, around nine tenths recorded once. Input material: PBMCs or T cells enriched from blood (not recorded which). These receptors originate from a woman aged 50 to 60 with acute COVID-19.

This chain connects TRBV18 to TRBJ2-7; 9 bases fit TRBD1. This CDR3 comprises 12 residues. The ends lost 3 bases at V and 9 bases at J; junction bases unmatched: 3. Germline lookup yields CDR1 KGHSH and CDR2 LQKENI. CDR3 sequence (DNA): TGTGCCAGCTCACCGACAGGGGGATTGCAGTACTTC. Residues: CASSPTGGLQYF.

Worth noting for this clone: The DNA is omitted, as the CDR3 cannot be located on it reliably, and the CDR3 follows TCRdb's listing. J is TRBJ1-1 and V is TRBV15; TRBD1, as called in the table, went unchecked against the DNA. The CDR3 spans 13 amino acids, including both terminal residues. Germline V gene lookup returns CDR1 LNHNV and CDR2 YYDKDF (reference sequence). CDR3 loop: CATSRVGQGNPFF.

The J gene is TRBJ2-7, the V gene TRBV6-2 or TRBV6-3; 8 bases fit TRBD2. CDR1 is MNHEY and CDR2 is SVGEGT in the germline V gene. CDR3 size: 16 residues. V lost 2 bases to trimming and J lost 1 base; unmatched junction nucleotides: 7. CDR3 region: CASSYQGGRNSYEQYF. The DNA for the CDR3 is TGTGCCAGCAGTTACCAGGGCGGGAGGAATTCCTACGAGCAGTACTTC.

The chain uses TRBV7-2 and TRBJ2-1, with 12 bases aligning to TRBD2. Germline V gene data show CDR1 as SGHTA and CDR2 as FQGNSA. The ends lost 5 bases at V and 9 bases at J; junction bases unmatched: 5. The CDR3 has 14 residues. The DNA for the CDR3 is TGTGCCAGCAGCCAAGGACTAGCGGGAATTGAGCAGTTCTTC. Translated, it gives CASSQGLAGIEQFF.

The CDR3: CATSDYGDYGYTF. CDR3 sequence (DNA): TGTGCCACCAGTGATTACGGTGACTATGGCTACACCTTC. The rearrangement joins TRBV24-1 to TRBJ1-2; D is ambiguous. Germline CDR1 is KGHDR and CDR2 is SFDVKD. The germline V and J ends were trimmed by 2 bases and 3 bases, with 6 bases remaining between them. The CDR3 extends over 13 amino acids.

The V and J genes are TRBV19 and TRBJ1-1; 7 bases map to TRBD1. This CDR3 contains 15 residues. Germline loops: CDR1 LNHDA, CDR2 SQIVND (reference sequence). The junction had 6 bases not matched to a gene; V was cut back by 5 bases and J by 0 bases. The DNA for the CDR3 is TGTGCCAGTAGTGATCCCGGGACAGTGAACACTGAAGCTTTCTTT. Translating gives CASSDPGTVNTEAFF.

The V and J genes are TRBV5-5 and TRBJ2-5, with 7 nucleotides matching TRBD1. Germline V gene lookup returns CDR1 SGHKS and CDR2 YYEKEE (reference sequence). The ends lost 2 bases at V and 5 bases at J; junction bases unmatched: 15. The CDR3 sequence is 17 residues long. CDR3 region: CASSFPRRQGMWETQYF. CDR3 DNA sequence: TGTGCCAGCAGCTTCCCGAGAAGACAGGGAATGTGGGAGACCCAGTACTTC.

The genes are TRBV4-2 and TRBJ2-7; D may be TRBD1 (5 bases). There are 16 residues in the CDR3. V lost 1 base and J lost 0, with 13 bases in between. Germline V gene data show CDR1 as LGHNA and CDR2 as YNFKEQ. The CDR3 coding sequence is TGTGCCAGCAGCCAAGTACCTACGCAGGGCTCCTACGAGCAGTACTTC. Translation: CASSQVPTQGSYEQYF.

J is TRBJ1-2 and V is TRBV15; D not resolved. Looked up from germline, CDR1 is LNHNV and CDR2 is YYDKDF (reference sequence). V lost 0 bases and J 8 bases, leaving 13 bases between the germline ends. The CDR3 runs to 14 residues. The CDR3 bases are TGTGCCACCAGCAGAGATCTCCAGGATAAGGGCTACACCTTC. This codes for CATSRDLQDKGYTF.

This clone was seen just once. The chain combines TRBV30 with TRBJ1-6; 7 positions match TRBD1. V was pared by 7 bases and J by 9 bases, with 6 bases of the junction left unmatched. The CDR3 extends over 12 amino acids. Germline V gene sequence: CDR1 GTSNPN, CDR2 SVGIG (reference sequence). Written as DNA, the CDR3 is TGTGCCTCACAGGGGTCGAGTTCACCCCTCCACTTT. The encoded protein is CASQGSSSPLHF.

The V gene is TRBV7-9, the J gene TRBJ1-1; perhaps TRBD1 as D (5 bases). The CDR3 is 15 amino acids. V was cut by 7 bases and J by 4 bases, with 19 bases left in between. The germline gives CDR1 SEHNR, CDR2 FQNEAQ (reference sequence). The CDR3 is CASTIGTSQLTEAFF. Written as DNA, the CDR3 is TGTGCCAGCACCATCGGGACTTCTCAACTCACTGAAGCTTTCTTT.

This chain connects TRBV3-1 (or the pseudogene TRBV3-2) to TRBJ1-2; tentative D call: TRBD1 (5 bases). Trimming stripped 4 bases from V and 4 bases from J, with 13 bases between. This CDR3 spans 14 amino acids. CDR1 LGHDT and CDR2 YNNKEL come from the germline V gene (reference sequence). The CDR3 is CASSRMGQVYGYTF. The CDR3 bases are TGTGCCAGCAGCCGAATGGGGCAGGTCTATGGCTACACCTTC.

The J gene is TRBJ2-1, the V gene TRBV27; 7 bases are shared with TRBD2. Losses at the gene ends were 3 bases for V and 4 bases for J; bases not matched to a gene: 6. CDR1 is MNHEY, CDR2 SMNVEV, per germline (reference sequence). This CDR3 is built from 15 residues. The CDR3 reads CASSFGLAVYNEQFF. For the CDR3, the DNA is TGTGCCAGCAGTTTTGGCCTAGCGGTTTACAATGAGCAGTTCTTC.

The chain uses TRBV5-1 and TRBJ1-1, with D possibly being TRBD1 (6 bases). The V end was cut by 5 bases, the J end by 3 bases, with 17 bases between. The CDR3 is 15 amino acids. Per the germline V gene, CDR1 is SGHRS and CDR2 is YFSETQ. CDR3 loop: CASRKGGARDTEAFF. CDR3 bases: TGCGCCAGCAGGAAAGGGGGGGCGCGGGACACTGAAGCTTTCTTT.

This chain connects TRBV19 to TRBJ1-4, with a tentative D call TRBD1 (5 bases). Trimming left V 7 bases short and J 6 bases short, with 18 bases between. Germline V gene data show CDR1 as LNHDA and CDR2 as SQIVND (reference sequence). This CDR3 has 15 amino acids. Here the CDR3 DNA reads TGTGCCAGTACCCTTTCAGGGTATATGGATGAAAAACTGTTTTTT. The encoded protein is CASTLSGYMDEKLFF.

This clone came up once. The chain has TRBV12-3 or TRBV12-4 and TRBJ1-2; D is unresolved. V lost 5 bases and J 8 bases, leaving 15 bases between the germline ends. The CDR3 totals 13 residues. CDR3 region: CASSPRAGEGYTF. CDR3 DNA: TGTGCCAGCAGTCCTCGGGCCGGGGAGGGCTACACCTTC.

This rearrangement joins TRBV19 to TRBJ1-1; D ambiguous. The CDR3 sequence is 15 residues long. CDR1 and CDR2 from the germline V gene are LNHDA and SQIVND (reference sequence). V was trimmed by 1 base and J by 1 base, leaving 10 bases between them. Here the CDR3 DNA reads TGTGCCAGTAGTATAGGCGAGGGTGAGAACACTGAAGCTTTCTTT. This sequence encodes CASSIGEGENTEAFF.

The chain has TRBV5-1 and TRBJ1-2; 7 bases are a match to TRBD1. V lost 0 bases, J lost 5 bases, and 10 bases stayed unmatched. Germline-derived CDR1 and CDR2 are SGHRS and YFSETQ. This CDR3 is built from 16 residues. The CDR3 region is CASSLGQGGAGYGYTF. CDR3 sequence (DNA): TGCGCCAGCAGCTTGGGCCAGGGGGGCGCGGGATATGGCTACACCTTC.

The chain links TRBV3-1 (or the pseudogene TRBV3-2) to TRBJ2-7; 10 bases are a match to TRBD1. The CDR3 is 16 residues long. Germline values: CDR1 LGHDT, CDR2 YNNKEL (reference sequence). The junction had 9 bases not matched to a gene; V was cut back by 2 bases and J by 5 bases. The DNA for the CDR3 is TGTGCCAGCAGCCAAAAACCGGGACAGGGGTACCACGAGCAGTACTTC. Translation gives CASSQKPGQGYHEQYF.